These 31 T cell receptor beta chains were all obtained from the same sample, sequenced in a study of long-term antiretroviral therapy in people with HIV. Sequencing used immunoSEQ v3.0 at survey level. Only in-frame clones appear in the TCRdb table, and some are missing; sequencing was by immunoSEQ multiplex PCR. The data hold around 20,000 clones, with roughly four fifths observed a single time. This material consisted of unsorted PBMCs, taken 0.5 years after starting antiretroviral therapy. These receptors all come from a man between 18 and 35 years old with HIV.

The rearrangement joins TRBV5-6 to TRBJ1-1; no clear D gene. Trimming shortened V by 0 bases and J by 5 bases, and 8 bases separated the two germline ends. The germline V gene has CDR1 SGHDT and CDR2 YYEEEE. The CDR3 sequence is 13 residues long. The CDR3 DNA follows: TGTGCCAGCAGCTTGGTTGGGAGAACTGAAGCTTTCTTT. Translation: CASSLVGRTEAFF.

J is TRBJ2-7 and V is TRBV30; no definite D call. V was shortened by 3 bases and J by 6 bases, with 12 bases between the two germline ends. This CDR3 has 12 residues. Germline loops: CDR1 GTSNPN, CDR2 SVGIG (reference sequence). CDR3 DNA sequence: TGTGCCTGGAGCCCCATAAACCGCGAGCAGTACTTC. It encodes CAWSPINREQYF.

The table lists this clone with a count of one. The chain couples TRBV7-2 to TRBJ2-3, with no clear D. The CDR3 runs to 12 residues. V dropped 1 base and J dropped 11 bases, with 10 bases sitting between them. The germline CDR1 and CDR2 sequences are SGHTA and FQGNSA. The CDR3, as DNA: TGTGCCAGCAGCTTAGGACCCCTTAGGCAGTATTTT. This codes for CASSLGPLRQYF. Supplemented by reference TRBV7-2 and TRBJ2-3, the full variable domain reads GAGVSQSPSNKVTEKGKDVELRCDPISGHTALYWYRQSLGQGLEFLIYFQGNSAPDKSGLPSDRFSAERTGGSVSTLTIQRTQQEDSAVYLCASSLGPLRQYFGPGTRLTVL.

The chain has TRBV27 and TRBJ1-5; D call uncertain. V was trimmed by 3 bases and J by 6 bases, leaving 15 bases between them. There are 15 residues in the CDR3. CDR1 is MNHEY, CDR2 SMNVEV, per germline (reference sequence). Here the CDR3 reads CASSLSIGGSQPQHF. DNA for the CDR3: TGTGCCAGCAGTTTGTCAATTGGCGGCAGTCAGCCCCAGCATTTT.

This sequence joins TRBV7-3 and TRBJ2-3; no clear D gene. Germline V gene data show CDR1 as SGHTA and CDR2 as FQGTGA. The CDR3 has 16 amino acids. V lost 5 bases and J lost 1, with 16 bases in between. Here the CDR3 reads CASSQQWAAGTDTQYF. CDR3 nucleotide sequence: TGTGCCAGCAGCCAGCAATGGGCCGCGGGCACAGATACGCAGTATTTT.

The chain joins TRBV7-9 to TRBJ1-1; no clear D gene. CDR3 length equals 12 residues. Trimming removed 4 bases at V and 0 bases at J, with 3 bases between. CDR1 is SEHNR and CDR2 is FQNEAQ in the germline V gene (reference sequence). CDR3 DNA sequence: TGTGCCAGCAGCTACGTGAACACTGAAGCTTTCTTT. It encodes CASSYVNTEAFF.

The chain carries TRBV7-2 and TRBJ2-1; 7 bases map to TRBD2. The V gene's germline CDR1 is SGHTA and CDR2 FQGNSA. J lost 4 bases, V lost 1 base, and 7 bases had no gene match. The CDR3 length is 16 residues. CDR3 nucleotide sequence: TGTGCCAGCAGCTTAGTTCTAGGACTAGATTACAATGAGCAGTTCTTC. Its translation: CASSLVLGLDYNEQFF.

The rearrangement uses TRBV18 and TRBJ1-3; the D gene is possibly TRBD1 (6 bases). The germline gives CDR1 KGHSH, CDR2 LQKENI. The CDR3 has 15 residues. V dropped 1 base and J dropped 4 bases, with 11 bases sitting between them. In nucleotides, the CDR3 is TGTGCCAGCTCACCACAGCGGGACACCGGAAACACCATATATTTT. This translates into CASSPQRDTGNTIYF.

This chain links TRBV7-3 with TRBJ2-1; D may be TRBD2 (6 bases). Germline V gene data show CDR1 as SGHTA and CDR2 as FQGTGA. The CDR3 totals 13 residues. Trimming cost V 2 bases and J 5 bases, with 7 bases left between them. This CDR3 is CASSLLADNEQFF. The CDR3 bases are TGTGCCAGCAGCTTATTAGCGGACAATGAGCAGTTCTTC. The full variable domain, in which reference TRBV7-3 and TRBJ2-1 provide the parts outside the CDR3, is GAGVSQTPSNKVTEKGKYVELRCDPISGHTALYWYRQSLGQGPEFLIYFQGTGAADDSGLPNDRFFAVRPEGSVSTLKIQRTERGDSAVYLCASSLLADNEQFFGPGTRLTVL.

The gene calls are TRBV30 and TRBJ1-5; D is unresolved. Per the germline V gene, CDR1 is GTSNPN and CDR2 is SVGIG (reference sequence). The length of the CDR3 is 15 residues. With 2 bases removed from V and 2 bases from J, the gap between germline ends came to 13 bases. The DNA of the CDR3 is TGTGCCTGGAGTCTGAAAATCGGGGGCAATCAGCCCCAGCATTTT. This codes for CAWSLKIGGNQPQHF.

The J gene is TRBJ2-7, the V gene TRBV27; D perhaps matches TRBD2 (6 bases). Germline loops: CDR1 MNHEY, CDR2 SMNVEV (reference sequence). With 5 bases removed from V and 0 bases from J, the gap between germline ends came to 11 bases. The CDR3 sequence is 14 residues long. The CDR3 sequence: CASSKGLFSYEQYF. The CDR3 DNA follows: TGTGCCAGCAGTAAGGGACTTTTCTCCTACGAGCAGTACTTC.

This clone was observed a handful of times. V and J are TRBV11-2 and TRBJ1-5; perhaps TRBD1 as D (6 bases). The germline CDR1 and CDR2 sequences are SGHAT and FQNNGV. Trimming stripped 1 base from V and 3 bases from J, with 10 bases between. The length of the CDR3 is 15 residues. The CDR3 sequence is CASSLGTGFNQPQHF. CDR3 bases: TGTGCCAGCAGCTTAGGTACAGGGTTCAATCAGCCCCAGCATTTT.

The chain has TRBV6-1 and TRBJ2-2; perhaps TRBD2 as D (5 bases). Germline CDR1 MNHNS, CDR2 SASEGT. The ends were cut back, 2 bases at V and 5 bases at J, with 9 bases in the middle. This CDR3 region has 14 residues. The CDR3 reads CASSEKGGTGELFF. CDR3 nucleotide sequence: TGTGCCAGCAGTGAAAAGGGCGGGACCGGGGAGCTGTTTTTT.

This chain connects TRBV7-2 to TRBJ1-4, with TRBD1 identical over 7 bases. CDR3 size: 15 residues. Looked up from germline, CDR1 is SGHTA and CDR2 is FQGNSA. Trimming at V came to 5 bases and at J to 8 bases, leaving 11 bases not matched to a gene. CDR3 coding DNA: TGTGCCAGCAGCCCCCAACAGGGGAGCTTGGAAAAACTGTTTTTT. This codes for CASSPQQGSLEKLFF.

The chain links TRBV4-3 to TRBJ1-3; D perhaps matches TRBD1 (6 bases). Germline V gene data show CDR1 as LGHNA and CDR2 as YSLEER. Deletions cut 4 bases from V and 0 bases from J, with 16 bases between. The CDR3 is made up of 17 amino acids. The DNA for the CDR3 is TGCGCCAGCAGCCTACGGCAACAGGGAGGCTCTGGAAACACCATATATTTT. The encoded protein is CASSLRQQGGSGNTIYF.

CDR3 sequence (DNA): TGTGCCAGCAGTTACAAGGGGGAGCAGTACTTC. Translated, it gives CASSYKGEQYF. The chain joins TRBV6-5 to TRBJ2-7, with D possibly matching TRBD1 (5 bases). The V end lost 2 bases, the J end lost 7 bases, and 6 bases lay between the germline ends. CDR3 length equals 11 residues. Germline CDR1 MNHEY, CDR2 SVGAGI.

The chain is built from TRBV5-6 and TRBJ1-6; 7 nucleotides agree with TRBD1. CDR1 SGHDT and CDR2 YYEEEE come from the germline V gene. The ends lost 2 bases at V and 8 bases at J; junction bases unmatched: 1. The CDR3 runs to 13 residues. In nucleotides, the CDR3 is TGTGCCAGCAGCTTCGACAGGGATTCACCCCTCCACTTT. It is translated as CASSFDRDSPLHF.

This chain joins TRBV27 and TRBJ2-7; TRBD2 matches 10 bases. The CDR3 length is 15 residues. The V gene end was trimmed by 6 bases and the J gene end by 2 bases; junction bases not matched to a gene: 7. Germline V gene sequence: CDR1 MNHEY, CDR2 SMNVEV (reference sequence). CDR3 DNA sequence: TGTGCCAGCAGGGTGACTAGCGGGCAAACCTACGAGCAGTACTTC. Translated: CASRVTSGQTYEQYF.

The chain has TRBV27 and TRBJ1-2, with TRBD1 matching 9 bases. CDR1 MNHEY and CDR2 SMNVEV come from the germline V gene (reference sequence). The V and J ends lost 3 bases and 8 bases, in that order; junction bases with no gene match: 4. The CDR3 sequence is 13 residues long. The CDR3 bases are TGTGCCAGCAGTTTCATAGGGACAGGGGGCTACACCTTC. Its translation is CASSFIGTGGYTF.

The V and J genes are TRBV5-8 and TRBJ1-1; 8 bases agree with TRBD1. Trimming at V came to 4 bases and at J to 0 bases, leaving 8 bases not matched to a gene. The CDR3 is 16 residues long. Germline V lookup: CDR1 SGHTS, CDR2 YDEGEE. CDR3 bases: TGTGCCAGCAGCCCCAGGGGGCGCGGAGTGAACACTGAAGCTTTCTTT. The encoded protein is CASSPRGRGVNTEAFF. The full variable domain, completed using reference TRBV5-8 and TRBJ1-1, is EAGVTQSPTHLIKTRGQQATLRCSPISGHTSVYWYQQALGLGLQFLLWYDEGEERNRGNFPPRFSGRQFPNYSSELNVNALELEDSALYLCASSPRGRGVNTEAFFGQGTRLTVV.

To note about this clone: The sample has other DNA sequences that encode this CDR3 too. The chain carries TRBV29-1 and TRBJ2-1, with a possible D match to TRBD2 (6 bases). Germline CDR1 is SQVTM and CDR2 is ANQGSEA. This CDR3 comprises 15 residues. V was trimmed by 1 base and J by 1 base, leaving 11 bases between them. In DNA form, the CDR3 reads TGCAGCGTTGAAGTCTGGGACTCGTCCTACAATGAGCAGTTCTTC. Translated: CSVEVWDSSYNEQFF.

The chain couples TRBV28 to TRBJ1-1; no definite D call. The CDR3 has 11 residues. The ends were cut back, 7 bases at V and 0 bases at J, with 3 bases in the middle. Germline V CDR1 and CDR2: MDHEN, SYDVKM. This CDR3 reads CASTLNTEAFF. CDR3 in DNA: TGTGCCAGCACCCTGAACACTGAAGCTTTCTTT.

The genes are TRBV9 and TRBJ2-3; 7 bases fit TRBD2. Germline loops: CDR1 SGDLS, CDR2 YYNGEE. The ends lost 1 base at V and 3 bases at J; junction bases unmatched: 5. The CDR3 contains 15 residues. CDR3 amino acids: CASSVRGLGTDTQYF. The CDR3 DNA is TGTGCCAGCAGCGTAAGAGGACTAGGTACAGATACGCAGTATTTT.

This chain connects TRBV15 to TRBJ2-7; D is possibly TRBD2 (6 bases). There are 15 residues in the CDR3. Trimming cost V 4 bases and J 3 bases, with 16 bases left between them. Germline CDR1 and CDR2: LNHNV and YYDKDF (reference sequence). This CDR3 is CATSKEIAEYYEQYF. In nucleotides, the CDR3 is TGTGCCACCAGCAAGGAAATAGCGGAGTACTACGAGCAGTACTTC. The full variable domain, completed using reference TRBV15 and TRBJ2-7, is DAMVIQNPRYQVTQFGKPVTLSCSQTLNHNVMYWYQQKSSQAPKLLFHYYDKDFNNEADTPDNFQSRRPNTSFCFLDIRSPGLGDTAMYLCATSKEIAEYYEQYFGPGTRLTVT.

The DNA for the CDR3 is TGTGCCAGCAATCCGTCGGGGGGGCAAGAGACCCAGTACTTC. Protein: CASNPSGGQETQYF. The chain has TRBV9 and TRBJ2-5, with TRBD2 matching over 8 bases. Germline V gene lookup returns CDR1 SGDLS and CDR2 YYNGEE. This CDR3 region has 14 residues. J gave up 2 bases and V 6 bases, and 6 bases lay outside the gene matches.

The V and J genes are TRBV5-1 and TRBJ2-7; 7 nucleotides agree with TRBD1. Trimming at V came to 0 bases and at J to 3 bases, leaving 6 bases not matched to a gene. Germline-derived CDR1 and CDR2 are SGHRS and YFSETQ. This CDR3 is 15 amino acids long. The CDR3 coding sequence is TGCGCCAGCAGCTTGGAGGGGGCGCCCGGCTACGAGCAGTACTTC. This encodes CASSLEGAPGYEQYF.

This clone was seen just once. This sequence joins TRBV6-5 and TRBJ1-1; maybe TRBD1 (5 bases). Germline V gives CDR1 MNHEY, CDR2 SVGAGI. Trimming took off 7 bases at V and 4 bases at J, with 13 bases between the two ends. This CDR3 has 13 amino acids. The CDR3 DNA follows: TGTGCCAGCAAGGAGAGGGGCGGCACTGAAGCTTTCTTT. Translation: CASKERGGTEAFF.

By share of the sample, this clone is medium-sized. The DNA of the CDR3 is TGCGCCAGCAGCCAAGACGGGGGTGGGTATGGCTACACCTTC. Translation gives CASSQDGGGYGYTF. The chain links TRBV4-1 to TRBJ1-2, with D perhaps TRBD1 (5 bases). V was trimmed by 0 bases and J by 5 bases, leaving 10 bases between them. Germline CDR1 reads MGHRA; CDR2 reads YSYEKL. This CDR3 spans 14 amino acids.

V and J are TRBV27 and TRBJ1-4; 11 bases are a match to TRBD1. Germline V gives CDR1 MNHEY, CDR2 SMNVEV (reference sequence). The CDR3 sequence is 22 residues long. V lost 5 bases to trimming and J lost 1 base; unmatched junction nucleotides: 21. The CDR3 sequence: CASSPTIQGWTGGAITNEKLFF. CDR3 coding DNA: TGTGCCAGCAGTCCCACCATCCAGGGGTGGACAGGGGGCGCGATAACTAATGAAAAACTGTTTTTT.

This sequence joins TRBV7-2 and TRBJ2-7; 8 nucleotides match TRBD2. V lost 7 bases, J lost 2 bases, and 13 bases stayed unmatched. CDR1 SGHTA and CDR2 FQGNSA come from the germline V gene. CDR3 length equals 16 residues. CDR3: CASTFNYGREAYEQYF. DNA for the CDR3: TGTGCCAGCACTTTTAACTATGGGCGGGAGGCCTACGAGCAGTACTTC.

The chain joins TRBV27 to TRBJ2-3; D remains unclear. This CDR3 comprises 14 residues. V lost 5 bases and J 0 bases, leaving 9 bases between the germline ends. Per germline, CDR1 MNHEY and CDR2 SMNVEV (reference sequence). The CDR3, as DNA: TGTGCCAGCAGTCCCTATTCTAGCACAGATACGCAGTATTTT. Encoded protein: CASSPYSSTDTQYF.